This paragraph covers one T cell receptor (beta chain) sequence. The target antigen is unknown. This specimen comes from a study of T cells in Graves' hyperthyroidism and ophthalmopathy. Overall study: Initial diagnosis, before any treatment, was when peripheral blood was collected.

The CDR3 regions of TCR beta were amplified from RNA transcripts. During a first-round RT-PCR of the TCR CDR3, the HTBI primer set was used. TCRdb analysed the multiplex PCR reads with MiXCR anew, one entry per CDR3 protein. Found here are about 250,000 distinct CDR3 sequences, almost 25% of them singletons; the top ten hold approximately 35%. Study-level results: In the analysis, a 13 V-J model separated ophthalmopathy from stable hyperthyroidism.

Exclusion of a patient resulted from uncontrolled infection, other autoimmune disease, pregnancy or lactation. V shed 2 bases and J shed 4 bases, with 12 bases lying between them. The germline V gene has CDR1 LNHDA and CDR2 SQIVND (reference sequence). There are 15 residues in the CDR3. The chain couples TRBV19 to TRBJ1-3; unclear D gene. The clonotype comes from a woman between 40 and 55 years old with Graves' ophthalmopathy. Sequencing was carried out using blood. The CDR3 DNA reads as TGTGCCAGTAGTATATATGCGCAGCCCGGAAACACCATATATTTT. Its translation is CASSIYAQPGNTIYF.